Following are 28 T cell receptor beta chains from one sample sequenced in a study of T cell changes during pregnancy in multiple sclerosis. Profiling relied on immunoSEQ multiplex PCR, and the TCRdb table lists in-frame clones only, not all of them. Of fewer than 80,000 clones listed, around 94% are singletons. Material: peripheral blood, obtained in the third trimester of pregnancy. The receptors stem from a female donor in good health, enrolled as a control in a pregnancy study.

A single count supports this clone. This chain links TRBV29-1 with TRBJ2-7; 10 nucleotides line up with TRBD1. The CDR3 length is 15 residues. Per germline, CDR1 SQVTM and CDR2 ANQGSEA. Losses at the gene ends were 1 base for V and 4 bases for J; bases not matched to a gene: 7. The CDR3 protein is CSVEATGDRGYEQYF. DNA of the CDR3: TGCAGCGTTGAAGCCACGGGGGACAGGGGTTACGAGCAGTACTTC.

This chain joins TRBV7-3 and TRBJ1-1; the D is unclear. V shed 3 bases and J shed 0 bases, with 5 bases lying between them. CDR3 size: 13 residues. Germline CDR1 SGHTA, CDR2 FQGTGA. CDR3 residues: CASSFNVNTEAFF. As DNA, the CDR3 is TGTGCCAGCAGCTTCAATGTGAACACTGAAGCTTTCTTT.

This chain uses TRBV7-9 with TRBJ1-5; 9 bases are a match to TRBD1. Germline CDR1 SEHNR, CDR2 FQNEAQ (reference sequence). The trim removed 3 bases at V and 11 bases at J, leaving 11 bases unmatched. The length of the CDR3 is 15 residues. CDR3 sequence (DNA): TGTGCCAGCAGCTTCGGGGACAGGGACTTTTCAGCCCAGCATTTT. As protein: CASSFGDRDFSAQHF. The whole variable domain, remainder taken from reference TRBV7-9 and TRBJ1-5, is DTGVSQNPRHKITKRGQNVTFRCDPISEHNRLYWYRQTLGQGPEFLTYFQNEAQLEKSRLLSDRFSAERPKGSFSTLEIQRTEQGDSAMYLCASSFGDRDFSAQHFGDGTRLSIL.

The chain uses TRBV6-5 and TRBJ1-5; the D gene is possibly TRBD1 (6 bases). This CDR3 is built from 15 residues. V lost 7 bases to trimming and J lost 0 bases, with 13 bases between them. Germline CDR1 is MNHEY and CDR2 is SVGAGI. CDR3: CASKQGPYSNQPQHF. The DNA for the CDR3 is TGTGCCAGCAAACAGGGACCTTATAGCAATCAGCCCCAGCATTTT.

The chain uses TRBV7-2 and TRBJ2-7; 7 bases map to TRBD1. The CDR3 covers 14 residues. Germline assignment: CDR1 SGHTA and CDR2 FQGNSA. With V trimmed by 5 bases and J by 2 bases, 6 bases remained unmatched. Here the CDR3 DNA reads TGTGCCAGCAGCCCGCGACAGGGAACCTACGAGCAGTACTTC. Amino acids: CASSPRQGTYEQYF. Full variable domain (outside the CDR3, taken from reference TRBV7-2 and TRBJ2-7): GAGVSQSPSNKVTEKGKDVELRCDPISGHTALYWYRQSLGQGLEFLIYFQGNSAPDKSGLPSDRFSAERTGGSVSTLTIQRTQQEDSAVYLCASSPRQGTYEQYFGPGTRLTVT.

This rearrangement joins TRBV9 to TRBJ2-5; 10 positions agree with TRBD2. Germline-derived CDR1 and CDR2 are SGDLS and YYNGEE. The CDR3 contains 17 residues. V lost 4 bases, J lost 3 bases, and 12 bases stayed unmatched. CDR3 sequence reads: CASSLRGGTSGEETQYF. The CDR3 nucleotides read TGTGCCAGCAGCCTCCGAGGGGGAACTAGCGGGGAAGAGACCCAGTACTTC.

The genes are TRBV5-4 and TRBJ1-2; 10 nucleotides line up with TRBD1. Unmatched junction bases numbered 12, after V lost 4 bases and J lost 6 bases. Germline CDR1 SGHNT, CDR2 YYREEE (reference sequence). The CDR3 length is 16 residues. This chain's CDR3 is CASSEDRDRGIHGYTF. In nucleotides, the CDR3 is TGTGCCAGCAGCGAAGACCGGGACAGGGGAATACATGGCTACACCTTC.

The genes are TRBV10-3 and TRBJ2-7; weak D call: TRBD2 (6 bases). In germline, CDR1 is ENHRY, CDR2 SYGVKD. The CDR3 contains 14 residues. V lost 3 bases to trimming and J lost 3 bases, with 12 bases between them. The CDR3 region is CAISDPGSGYEQYF. For the CDR3, the DNA is TGTGCCATCAGTGACCCGGGTAGCGGCTACGAGCAGTACTTC.

The chain combines TRBV28 with TRBJ2-7, with D tentatively TRBD2 (5 bases). The germline V gene encodes CDR1 MDHEN and CDR2 SYDVKM. Trimming left V 6 bases short and J 4 bases short, with 13 bases between. This CDR3 spans 13 amino acids. The CDR3 spells CASSPASGYEQYF. The CDR3 DNA sequence: TGTGCCAGCAGCCCGGCATCGGGGTACGAGCAGTACTTC.

V is TRBV4-1 and J is TRBJ2-7, with TRBD2 matching over 12 bases. The V and J ends lost 3 bases and 7 bases, in that order; junction bases with no gene match: 1. The germline V gene has CDR1 MGHRA and CDR2 YSYEKL. This CDR3 is 13 amino acids long. In nucleotides, the CDR3 is TGCGCCAGCAGCCACACTAGCGGGGGGGAGCAGTACTTC. This codes for CASSHTSGGEQYF.

The chain recombines TRBV6-5 with TRBJ2-7; 7 bases line up with TRBD2. The trim removed 8 bases at V and 2 bases at J, leaving 12 bases unmatched. CDR3 size: 15 residues. Germline V lookup: CDR1 MNHEY, CDR2 SVGAGI. The CDR3 DNA reads as TGTGCCAGCCCGGGCTATAGGACTAGTCCCTACGAGCAGTACTTC. Encoded protein: CASPGYRTSPYEQYF.

The genes are TRBV7-9 and TRBJ2-3; D gene uncertain. Deletions cut 1 base from V and 3 bases from J, with 11 bases between. The CDR3 covers 15 residues. From germline, CDR1 is SEHNR and CDR2 FQNEAQ (reference sequence). CDR3 DNA sequence: TGTGCCAGCAGCTTAGGATATAGCCCAACAGATACGCAGTATTTT. Protein: CASSLGYSPTDTQYF.

This clone was observed a single time. The rearrangement uses TRBV19 and TRBJ2-1; TRBD2 aligns across 12 bases. Germline CDR1 LNHDA, CDR2 SQIVND (reference sequence). The length of the CDR3 is 15 residues. V trimming: 5 bases; J trimming: 7 bases; junction bases outside the gene matches: 6. The CDR3 DNA reads TGTGCCAGTAGTCTAGCGGGGGGGCCACCAAATGAGCAGTTCTTC. Its protein product is CASSLAGGPPNEQFF. Full variable domain (remainder filled in from reference TRBV19 and TRBJ2-1): DGGITQSPKYLFRKEGQNVTLSCEQNLNHDAMYWYRQDPGQGLRLIYYSQIVNDFQKGDIAEGYSVSREKKESFPLTVTSAQKNPTAFYLCASSLAGGPPNEQFFGPGTRLTVL.

The chain employs TRBV7-2 and TRBJ2-3, with D possibly TRBD1 on 6 matching bases. The CDR3 loop spans 14 amino acids. V lost 5 bases, J lost 2 bases, and 11 bases lay in between. Germline CDR1 and CDR2: SGHTA and FQGNSA. The CDR3 sequence is CASSPGAHTDTQYF. DNA of the CDR3: TGTGCCAGCAGCCCAGGGGCTCACACAGATACGCAGTATTTT.

V is TRBV7-3 and J is TRBJ2-3; 7 bases are shared with TRBD2. The V segment lost 1 base and the J segment 8 bases; nucleotides outside the gene matches: 9. This CDR3 contains 15 residues. Germline V gene lookup returns CDR1 SGHTA and CDR2 FQGTGA. The CDR3 loop is CASSLSLGGSATQYF. The CDR3 DNA sequence: TGTGCCAGCAGCTTAAGTCTGGGCGGGAGTGCTACGCAGTATTTT.

This clone was counted a single time. The genes are TRBV6-1 and TRBJ2-4; D gene ambiguous. Germline CDR1 reads MNHNS; CDR2 reads SASEGT. Trimming cost V 4 bases and J 7 bases, with 14 bases left between them. The CDR3 sequence is 14 residues long. CDR3 DNA sequence: TGTGCCAGCAGTGCCCGCGGATCCACGAACATTCAGTACTTC. Translating gives CASSARGSTNIQYF.

The rearrangement joins TRBV6-1 to TRBJ2-1, with 13 positions matching TRBD2. V lost 4 bases and J lost 6; bases outside the gene matches: 0. The CDR3 has 14 residues. In germline, CDR1 is MNHNS, CDR2 SASEGT. CDR3 sequence (DNA): TGTGCCAGCAGTGGACTAGCGGGGGGCAATGAGCAGTTCTTC. Translating gives CASSGLAGGNEQFF.

The rearrangement uses TRBV7-3 and TRBJ2-1; 7 bases match TRBD1. This CDR3 spans 15 amino acids. Germline V CDR1 and CDR2: SGHTA, FQGTGA. Unmatched junction bases numbered 2, after V lost 2 bases and J lost 1 base. The CDR3 sequence: CASSLGTASYNEQFF. DNA of the CDR3: TGTGCCAGCAGCTTAGGGACAGCTTCCTACAATGAGCAGTTCTTC.

J is TRBJ2-3 and V is TRBV4-1, with TRBD2 identical over 9 bases. This CDR3 has 19 amino acids. The germline V gene has CDR1 MGHRA and CDR2 YSYEKL. Germline trimming cut 4 bases from V and 0 bases from J; bases unmatched to any gene: 14. In DNA, the CDR3 is TGCGCCAGCAGCCCACGAATAGCGGGGGTGACACTTAGCACAGATACGCAGTATTTT. Translation: CASSPRIAGVTLSTDTQYF.

The gene calls are TRBV13 and TRBJ2-2; 11 positions match TRBD1. Losses at the gene ends were 5 bases for V and 10 bases for J; bases not matched to a gene: 9. The CDR3 covers 15 residues. Germline CDR1 and CDR2: PRHDT and FYEKMQ (reference sequence). The CDR3 loop is CASSHRDRGTPELFF. Written as DNA, the CDR3 is TGTGCCAGCAGCCACCGGGACAGGGGGACGCCGGAGCTGTTTTTT.

The rearrangement joins TRBV30 to TRBJ2-5, with 7 bases matching TRBD1. After removal of 8 bases from V and 1 base from J, the junction contained 7 bases not matched to a gene. The V gene's germline CDR1 is GTSNPN and CDR2 SVGIG (reference sequence). The CDR3 totals 13 residues. In DNA, the CDR3 is TGTGCCGGGAACCGGGACAGCCAAGAGACCCAGTACTTC. Protein product: CAGNRDSQETQYF.

V gene TRBV2 combines with J gene TRBJ1-4, with D unresolved. CDR1 and CDR2 (germline): SNHLY, FYNNEI. The V and J ends lost 6 bases and 1 base respectively, with 9 bases between them. This CDR3 has 14 amino acids. CDR3: CASRASRTNEKLFF. CDR3 DNA sequence: TGTGCCAGCAGGGCTTCTAGAACTAATGAAAAACTGTTTTTT.

The chain employs TRBV18 and TRBJ2-1, with 7 bases fitting TRBD1. Germline lookup yields CDR1 KGHSH and CDR2 LQKENI. J lost 1 base, V lost 0 bases, and 0 bases had no gene match. The CDR3 has 15 amino acids. CDR3 residues: CASSPPTGSYNEQFF. The CDR3 DNA reads TGTGCCAGCTCACCACCGACAGGGTCCTACAATGAGCAGTTCTTC.

Details on this clone: One end of the junction fails to match germline, which may point to a read error. The chain carries TRBV25-1 and TRBJ1-1, with a tentative D call TRBD1 (6 bases). There are 12 residues in the CDR3. Looked up from germline, CDR1 is MGHDK and CDR2 is SYGVNS. CDR3 residues: CASSHLPGHILF. For the CDR3, the DNA is TGTGCCAGCAGTCATCTGCCGGGACACATCTTATTT.

The V call is TRBV7-8, the J call TRBJ1-2, with 7 bases aligning to TRBD1. The CDR3 consists of 14 residues. Germline values: CDR1 SGHVS, CDR2 FQNEAQ. The V and J ends lost 4 bases and 2 bases, in that order; junction bases with no gene match: 4. CDR3 coding DNA: TGTGCCAGCAGCTCTACAGGGGCAAACTATGGCTACACCTTC. The encoded protein is CASSSTGANYGYTF.

The chain carries TRBV5-6 and TRBJ2-1, with D tentatively TRBD1 (5 bases). The V and J ends lost 6 bases and 6 bases respectively, with 7 bases between them. The CDR3 totals 11 residues. The germline V gene encodes CDR1 SGHDT and CDR2 YYEEEE. The CDR3 region has the DNA TGTGCCAGCACTCAGGGCAATGAGCAGTTCTTC. Its protein product is CASTQGNEQFF.

Regarding this clone: The same CDR3 can be traced to other DNA sequences in this sample. This chain links TRBV11-2 with TRBJ2-3, with 8 positions matching TRBD2. The CDR3 contains 16 residues. Germline values: CDR1 SGHAT, CDR2 FQNNGV. With 1 base clipped from V and 2 bases from J, the junction kept 5 bases outside the gene matches. CDR3 sequence: CASSLGAGGSTDTQYF. CDR3 nucleotide sequence: TGTGCCAGCAGCTTAGGGGCGGGGGGATCCACAGATACGCAGTATTTT. The full variable domain, completed using reference TRBV11-2 and TRBJ2-3, is EAGVAQSPRYKIIEKRQSVAFWCNPISGHATLYWYQQILGQGPKLLIQFQNNGVVDDSQLPKDRFSAERLKGVDSTLKIQPAKLEDSAVYLCASSLGAGGSTDTQYFGPGTRLTVL.

This chain joins TRBV9 and TRBJ2-1, with D maybe TRBD2 (6 bases). This CDR3 contains 18 residues. The V gene's germline CDR1 is SGDLS and CDR2 YYNGEE. Trimming cost V 0 bases and J 6 bases, with 22 bases left between them. CDR3 DNA: TGTGCCAGCAGCGTAGGGGGGAGGTCTGTCTCGCGGCTCAATGAGCAGTTCTTC. Translating gives CASSVGGRSVSRLNEQFF.